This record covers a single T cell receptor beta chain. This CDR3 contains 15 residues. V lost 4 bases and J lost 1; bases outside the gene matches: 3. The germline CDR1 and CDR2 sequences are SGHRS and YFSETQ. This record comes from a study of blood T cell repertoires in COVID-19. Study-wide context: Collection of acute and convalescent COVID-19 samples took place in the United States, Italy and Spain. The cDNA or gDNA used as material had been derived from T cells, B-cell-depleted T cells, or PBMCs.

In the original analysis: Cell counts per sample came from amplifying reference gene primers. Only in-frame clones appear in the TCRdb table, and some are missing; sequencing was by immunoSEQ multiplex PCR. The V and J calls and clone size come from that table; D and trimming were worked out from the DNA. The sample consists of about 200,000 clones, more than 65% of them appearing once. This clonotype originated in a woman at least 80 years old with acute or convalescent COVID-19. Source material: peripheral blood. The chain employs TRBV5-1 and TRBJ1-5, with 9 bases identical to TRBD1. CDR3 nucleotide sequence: TGCGCCAGCAGCCGGACAGGGGTGAGCAATCAGCCCCAGCATTTT. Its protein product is CASSRTGVSNQPQHF.